Reported below is one TCR beta chain. Its antigen is not yet known. Base qualities were left out, and no much larger clone turns up one base away. One collaborating source in Seattle enrolled patients while the patients were actively infected and followed the patients over time throughout the course of disease. Each collaborating institution followed its own protocols to collect whole blood in K2EDTA tubes. For TCRbeta analysis, collaborators shipped samples as frozen whole blood, isolated PBMCs, or DNA extracted from either of those sample types. TCRbeta CDR3 regions were amplified from genomic DNA by means of the immunoSEQ Assay, a bias-controlled multiplex PCR. The authors' analysis ran thus. The number of nucleated cells in each sample was estimated from the amplification of reference gene primers within the assay. To quantify the absolute abundance of each unique TCRbeta CDR3 rearrangement, sequence reads were collapsed and filtered. Productive Simpson clonality was computed per sample as the square root of Simpson's diversity index over productive rearrangements. This immuneACCESS table, as held by TCRdb, lists in-frame sequences with V and J called but not all clones. Of the missing ones, under half trace to an unresolved V gene in checked studies; the others have no known cause. The V and J calls and clone size come from that table; D and trimming were worked out from the DNA. For this sample the table gives roughly 60,000 clones, of which about 83% were detected only once. The ten biggest clones cover roughly 10% of the sample.

For this chain, trimming is 3 bases at the V end and 7 bases at the J end, and the number of junction bases without a gene match is 8. From the germline V gene, CDR1 is MDHEN and CDR2 is SYDVKM. From its cysteine to its phenylalanine, the CDR3 spans 15 amino acids. The kept DNA is CDR3 alone, 45 bases in frame from the first base. This sample is drawn from a study of blood T cell repertoires in COVID-19 (dated by TCRdb to about 2020). As for the study more broadly: Samples covering the acute and convalescent phases of COVID-19 were provided by collaborators in the United States, Italy and Spain. The material from the prospective study consisted of cDNA or gDNA derived from T cells, B-cell-depleted T cells, or PBMCs. Subjects who had been exposed to COVID-19, were actively infected with it, or had recovered from it provided the deeply sampled blood TCRbeta repertoires that made up the dataset. The repertoires were released in a freely available public database meant as a resource for research on the immune response to SARS-CoV-2. The samples were drawn from two sources: the first 160 participants of the ongoing ImmuneRACE study, and approximately 1,300 subjects contributed by 6 global collaborators. Sample metadata almost always included a de-identified subject ID, COVID-19 status, age in years and sex. HLA class I and class II types, where available, came from metadata supplied by the sample provider rather than from assay-based typing. Results the study describes overall, beyond this receptor: Clinical and demographic metadata were provided uncurated, with the amount varying by source and participant.

This receptor was taken from a man aged 45-65 years with COVID-19, enrolled during active disease. Sequenced input: peripheral blood. Recombination connected TRBV28 to TRBJ1-4, with 7 bases aligning to TRBD1. The DNA sequence is TGTGCCAGCAGTTTCATTTCGCAGGGGGGTGAAAAACTGTTTTTT. Its translation is CASSFISQGGEKLFF.